What follows are 25 T cell receptor beta chains derived from one specimen sequenced in a study of CD8+CD57+ T cells in acquired aplastic anemia. Patients selected for sequencing had displayed CD8+CD57+ cell expansion by flow cytometry. Template material for TCR beta VDJ and CDR3 profiling consisted of genomic DNA. MiXCR, applied by TCRdb to the reads, yields one record per CDR3 protein. Here the sample spans some 200,000 distinct CDR3 sequences, approximately 48% being singletons. Sequenced: sorted CD4+, CD8+, or CD8+CD57+ T cells (not recorded which) from PBMCs. These receptors all stem from a human donor with aplastic anemia.

The J gene is TRBJ1-5, the V gene TRBV10-3, with D perhaps matching TRBD1 (5 bases). Germline CDR1 and CDR2: ENHRY and SYGVKD. There are 15 residues in the CDR3. Trimming took off 6 bases at V and 7 bases at J, with 19 bases between the two ends. CDR3 bases: TGTGCCATCAGAGTAGCGGGAGTGGGGGAGCAGCCCCAGCATTTT. This gives the protein CAIRVAGVGEQPQHF.

This clonotype was observed a few times. This chain joins TRBV6-1 and TRBJ2-7; the match to TRBD2 covers 8 bases. Germline lookup yields CDR1 MNHNS and CDR2 SASEGT. There are 18 residues in the CDR3. The V gene end was trimmed by 7 bases and the J gene end by 0 bases; junction bases not matched to a gene: 17. The CDR3 sequence: CASTLTARGGRTSYEQYF. The CDR3 DNA reads TGTGCCAGCACCCTAACCGCCCGTGGCGGGAGGACCTCCTACGAGCAGTACTTC.

This clonotype showed up just a few times. This chain connects TRBV20-1 to TRBJ2-7, with TRBD1 matching 9 bases. Germline CDR1 reads DFQATT; CDR2 reads SNEGSKA (reference sequence). The J segment lost 3 bases and the V segment lost 6 bases, leaving 9 bases of the junction unmatched. The CDR3 is made up of 14 amino acids. The CDR3 DNA follows: TGCAGTGCATACGAAGGGACAGGGTACTACGAGCAGTACTTC. Protein product: CSAYEGTGYYEQYF.

In its sample, this clonotype was seen a few times. The rearrangement links TRBV20-1 to TRBJ2-5; TRBD2 matches 11 bases. The CDR3 runs to 14 residues. The V segment lost 6 bases and the J segment 4 bases; nucleotides outside the gene matches: 7. The V gene's germline CDR1 is DFQATT and CDR2 SNEGSKA (reference sequence). CDR3 DNA: TGCAGTGCCGTACTAGCGGGGGCTGGAGAGACCCAGTACTTC. Amino acids: CSAVLAGAGETQYF.

The chain has TRBV5-1 and TRBJ2-1; 8 positions match TRBD2. This CDR3 spans 15 amino acids. Per germline, CDR1 SGHRS and CDR2 YFSETQ. V lost 0 bases to trimming and J lost 7 bases; unmatched junction nucleotides: 6. CDR3 region: CASSLVAGKRNEQFF. The CDR3 DNA follows: TGCGCCAGCAGCTTGGTAGCGGGGAAGCGGAATGAGCAGTTCTTC. Full variable domain (missing parts from reference TRBV5-1 and TRBJ2-1): KAGVTQTPRYLIKTRGQQVTLSCSPISGHRSVSWYQQTPGQGLQFLFEYFSETQRNKGNFPGRFSGRQFSNSRSEMNVSTLELGDSALYLCASSLVAGKRNEQFFGPGTRLTVL.

This clonotype was counted many times. This chain joins TRBV2 and TRBJ1-2, with a possible D match to TRBD1 (6 bases). V was cut by 11 bases and J by 4 bases, with 17 bases left in between. This CDR3 is built from 13 residues. Per the germline V gene, CDR1 is SNHLY and CDR2 is FYNNEI. CDR3 in amino acids: CAGGRGLGYGYTF. The CDR3 DNA follows: TGTGCCGGGGGCCGGGGACTAGGCTATGGCTACACCTTC.

The rearrangement uses TRBV25-1 and TRBJ2-5; TRBD2 matches at 9 bases. V lost 6 bases, J lost 0 bases, and 2 bases stayed unmatched. Germline CDR1 and CDR2: MGHDK and SYGVNS. The CDR3 length is 14 residues. The DNA of the CDR3 is TGTGCCAGCAGCAGACTAGCGGACCAAGAGACCCAGTACTTC. Translated: CASSRLADQETQYF. The complete variable domain, with remaining parts taken from reference TRBV25-1 and TRBJ2-5, reads EADIYQTPRYLVIGTGKKITLECSQTMGHDKMYWYQQDPGMELHLIHYSYGVNSTEKGDLSSESTVSRIRTEHFPLTLESARPSHTSQYLCASSRLADQETQYFGPGTRLLVL.

The table lists this clonotype with many counts. The chain carries TRBV10-1 and TRBJ2-7; unclear D gene. Germline V gene sequence: CDR1 WNHNN, CDR2 SYGVQD (reference sequence). This CDR3 contains 13 residues. With 3 bases removed from V and 0 bases from J, the gap between germline ends came to 6 bases. CDR3 loop: CASSDDLSYEQYF. The CDR3 DNA reads as TGCGCCAGCAGTGACGACCTCTCCTACGAGCAGTACTTC.

The chain recombines TRBV2 with TRBJ2-7; D not certain. The CDR3 totals 14 residues. V lost 6 bases to trimming and J lost 0 bases, with 12 bases between them. Germline lookup yields CDR1 SNHLY and CDR2 FYNNEI. The DNA for the CDR3 is TGTGCCAGCAGCTCCGGGCTTAGCTCCTACGAGCAGTACTTC. Its protein product is CASSSGLSSYEQYF.

Comment on this clonotype: This sequence may be a read error, since a much larger clone differs from it by one base. It is likely a read error, because the conserved phenylalanine at the end of the CDR3 is missing. The rearrangement joins TRBV11-3 to TRBJ2-1, with TRBD2 identical over 8 bases. The CDR3 is 14 amino acids. CDR1 and CDR2 from the germline V gene are SGHNT and YENEEA. V dropped 4 bases and J dropped 6; count of bases not matched to a gene: 5. Written as DNA, the CDR3 is TGTGCCAGCAGCTCGGGGACTAGTTTCAATGAGCAGTTCGTC. Its translation is CASSSGTSFNEQFV.

The V gene is TRBV20-1, the J gene TRBJ2-7; D possibly uses TRBD1 or TRBD2 (5 bases each). Trimming removed 5 bases from V and 5 bases from J, with 16 bases in between. The length of the CDR3 is 13 residues. Germline loops: CDR1 DFQATT, CDR2 SNEGSKA (reference sequence). DNA for the CDR3: TGCAGTGCTCCCTATCAGAGGGGAGACGAGCAGTACTTC. This gives the protein CSAPYQRGDEQYF.

This clonotype appeared many times. The V call is TRBV20-1, the J call TRBJ2-1, with 11 bases lining up with TRBD2. CDR1 is DFQATT, CDR2 SNEGSKA, per germline (reference sequence). The CDR3 contains 16 residues. Trimming took 1 base from V and 8 from J; bases not matched to a gene: 10. CDR3 residues: CSARVRLAGWAHEQFF. The CDR3 DNA is TGCAGTGCTAGAGTACGACTAGCGGGATGGGCCCATGAGCAGTTCTTC.

The rearrangement uses TRBV19 and TRBJ2-7; D call uncertain. From germline, CDR1 is LNHDA and CDR2 SQIVND (reference sequence). The ends were cut back, 0 bases at V and 5 bases at J, with 2 bases in the middle. The CDR3 consists of 11 residues. In DNA, the CDR3 is TGTGCCAGTAGTATAGAGAACGAGCAGTACTTC. Translated: CASSIENEQYF.

As regards this clonotype: At one boundary the junction diverges from the germline segment, which might be a read error. The J gene is TRBJ2-1, the V gene TRBV5-1, with a weak D call TRBD1 (5 bases). The V gene's germline CDR1 is SGHRS and CDR2 YFSETQ. The CDR3 totals 14 residues. The CDR3 coding sequence is TGCGCCAGCGGCTTGGAGACAGCCTCAAATGAGCAGTTCTTC. It encodes CASGLETASNEQFF.

This clonotype appeared many times. The chain carries TRBV6-5 and TRBJ1-4, with D possibly TRBD1 on 6 matching bases. This CDR3 region has 14 residues. Germline-derived CDR1 and CDR2 are MNHEY and SVGAGI. V was cut by 0 bases and J by 6 bases, with 8 bases left in between. CDR3 sequence: CASSYSGGDEKLFF. Written as DNA, the CDR3 is TGTGCCAGCAGTTACTCCGGGGGCGATGAAAAACTGTTTTTT.

The chain is built from TRBV3-1 and TRBJ2-1; no clear D gene. The germline gives CDR1 LGHDT, CDR2 YNNKEL (reference sequence). CDR3 length: 11 amino acids. Between the trimmed V and J ends, which lost 5 bases and 9 bases, there was a span of 8 bases. The CDR3 region is CASSDLSEQFF. The CDR3 nucleotides read TGTGCCAGCAGCGACCTAAGTGAGCAGTTCTTC.

This clonotype was detected ten times or more. V is TRBV7-3 and J is TRBJ2-7; D is undetermined. CDR1 and CDR2 from the germline V gene are SGHTA and FQGTGA. Trimming took off 0 bases at V and 1 base at J, with 7 bases between the two ends. The CDR3 extends over 14 amino acids. The CDR3 spells CASSLTGSSYEQYF. DNA for the CDR3: TGTGCCAGCAGCTTAACCGGCTCGTCCTACGAGCAGTACTTC.

The V call is TRBV5-1, the J call TRBJ2-3, with TRBD1 matching 10 bases. The J segment lost 11 bases and the V segment lost 4 bases, leaving 13 bases of the junction unmatched. The CDR3 has 15 residues. CDR1 and CDR2 (germline): SGHRS, YFSETQ. CDR3 coding DNA: TGCGCCAGCAGCAGCTACGGGACAGGGGACAATGAGCAGTATTTT. Translation gives CASSSYGTGDNEQYF.

This clonotype has more than one count but fewer than ten. This chain joins TRBV19 and TRBJ2-7, with 7 bases aligning to TRBD1. CDR3 length: 12 residues. V lost 5 bases to trimming and J lost 6 bases; unmatched junction nucleotides: 4. Germline assignment: CDR1 LNHDA and CDR2 SQIVND (reference sequence). CDR3 sequence (DNA): TGTGCCAGTAGTCCTACAGGGGTCGAGCAGTACTTC. This encodes CASSPTGVEQYF.

This chain uses TRBV11-2 with TRBJ1-1; tentatively, D is TRBD1 (6 bases). Trimming stripped 4 bases from V and 5 bases from J, with 14 bases between. CDR3 size: 14 residues. Germline CDR1 reads SGHAT; CDR2 reads FQNNGV. The CDR3 sequence is CASSSDPRGTEAFF. CDR3 sequence (DNA): TGTGCCAGCAGCTCGGACCCAAGGGGGACTGAAGCTTTCTTT.

Comments on this clonotype: Given a much more abundant clone one base away, this may be a read error. The chain carries TRBV6-1 and TRBJ1-5; D gene ambiguous. Germline-derived CDR1 and CDR2 are MNHNS and SASEGT. CDR3 length equals 15 residues. The CDR3 DNA reads as TGTGCCAGCAGTCGTATCCAAAGCGACAATCAGCACCAGCATTTT. It translates to CASSRIQSDNQHQHF.

This clonotype appeared many times. The genes are TRBV19 and TRBJ2-6; 8 bases are a match to TRBD1. Losses at the gene ends were 1 base for V and 1 base for J; bases not matched to a gene: 3. The germline V gene encodes CDR1 LNHDA and CDR2 SQIVND (reference sequence). This CDR3 contains 17 residues. The CDR3 bases are TGTGCCAGTAGTATAGGAGACAGGGGATCTGGGGCCAACGTCCTGACTTTC. It translates to CASSIGDRGSGANVLTF.

As to this clonotype: A much larger clonotype is one base distant, so this may be a read error. The chain uses TRBV11-1 and TRBJ2-3, with no clear D. The germline gives CDR1 SGHAT, CDR2 FQDESV (reference sequence). The CDR3 consists of 15 residues. V lost 5 bases, J lost 0 bases, and 12 bases lay in between. CDR3 DNA: TGTGCCAGCAGCCTTTGGGTGGGGAGCACAGATACGCAGTATTTT. Protein sequence: CASSLWVGSTDTQYF.

This clonotype turned up a few times. This chain links TRBV10-3 with TRBJ1-1, with unresolved D. Germline V gene sequence: CDR1 ENHRY, CDR2 SYGVKD. Between the trimmed V and J ends, which lost 7 bases and 1 base, there was a span of 10 bases. CDR3 length: 13 residues. As DNA, the CDR3 is TGTGCCATCACGCGAGTTGAGAACACTGAAGCTTTCTTT. Protein sequence: CAITRVENTEAFF.

The V and J genes are TRBV28 and TRBJ2-7; a weak D match, TRBD1 (6 bases). The germline CDR1 and CDR2 sequences are MDHEN and SYDVKM. V was shortened by 5 bases and J by 2 bases, with 13 bases between the two germline ends. The CDR3 covers 14 residues. CDR3 residues: CASSAPGDTYEQYF. CDR3 nucleotides: TGTGCCAGCAGTGCCCCCGGGGACACCTACGAGCAGTACTTC.